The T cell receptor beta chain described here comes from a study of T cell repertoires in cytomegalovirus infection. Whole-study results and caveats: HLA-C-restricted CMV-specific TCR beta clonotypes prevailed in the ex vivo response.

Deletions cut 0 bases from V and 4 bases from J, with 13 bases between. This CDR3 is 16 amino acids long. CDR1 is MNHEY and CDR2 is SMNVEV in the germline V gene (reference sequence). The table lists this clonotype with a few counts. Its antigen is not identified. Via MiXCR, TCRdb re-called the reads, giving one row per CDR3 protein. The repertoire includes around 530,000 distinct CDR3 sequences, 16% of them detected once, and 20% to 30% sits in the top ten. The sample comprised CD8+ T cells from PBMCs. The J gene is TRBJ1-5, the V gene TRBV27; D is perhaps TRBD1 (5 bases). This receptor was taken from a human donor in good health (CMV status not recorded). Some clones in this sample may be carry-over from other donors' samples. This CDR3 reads CASSLSLGDYNQPQHF. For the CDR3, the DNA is TGTGCCAGCAGTTTATCCTTAGGGGACTATAATCAGCCCCAGCATTTT.